The T cell receptor (beta chain) under discussion was sequenced for a study of OX40 agonist ivuxolimab in advanced cancers. Across the study: Earlier anti-PD-1, anti-PD-L1 or anti-CTLA-4 therapy was permitted; under 50% had received some.

The CDR3 consists of 16 residues. Germline V lookup: CDR1 MGHRA, CDR2 YSYEKL. After removal of 2 bases from V and 4 bases from J, the junction contained 9 bases not matched to a gene. As concerns this clone: What it recognizes is unknown.

Patients were ruled out by autoimmune disease history or systemic immunosuppression. Method: immunoSEQ multiplex PCR; TCRdb's copy keeps in-frame clones and lacks some. The data hold 30,000 or so clones, with over 80% observed a single time. The study's findings and limits: More expanded clones were found, on average, in CD8+ than in CD4+ T cells. In the 0.1-3.0 mg/kg groups, partial responders showed among the lowest expansion.

The gene calls are TRBV4-1 and TRBJ2-7; 9 nucleotides align to TRBD2. The receptor was derived from an adult with an advanced solid tumor such as melanoma, head and neck, liver or kidney cancer. The source material was CD4+ or CD8+ T cells sorted from blood, sampled in a trial of the OX40 agonist ivuxolimab. The CDR3, as DNA: TGCGCCAGCAGCCAATCGGGTAGCGGGGGATATTACGAGCAGTACTTC. It is translated as CASSQSGSGGYYEQYF.